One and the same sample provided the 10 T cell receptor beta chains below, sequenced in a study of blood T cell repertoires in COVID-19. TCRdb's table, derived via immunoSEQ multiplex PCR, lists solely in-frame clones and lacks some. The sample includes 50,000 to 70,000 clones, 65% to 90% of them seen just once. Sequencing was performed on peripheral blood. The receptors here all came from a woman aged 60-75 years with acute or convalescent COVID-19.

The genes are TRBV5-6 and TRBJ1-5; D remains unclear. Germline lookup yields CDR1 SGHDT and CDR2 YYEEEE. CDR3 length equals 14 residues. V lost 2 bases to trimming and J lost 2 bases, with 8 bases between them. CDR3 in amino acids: CASSFFGGNQPQHF. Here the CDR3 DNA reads TGTGCCAGCAGCTTTTTTGGAGGCAATCAGCCCCAGCATTTT.

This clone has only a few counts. This CDR3 is CASSARDREKLFF. The CDR3 DNA is TGTGCCAGCAGCGCCCGGGACAGGGAAAAACTGTTTTTT. The gene calls are TRBV2 and TRBJ1-4; 8 nucleotides match TRBD1. J was trimmed by 8 bases and V by 6 bases; bases with no gene match: 5. The CDR3 consists of 13 residues. The germline CDR1 and CDR2 sequences are SNHLY and FYNNEI.

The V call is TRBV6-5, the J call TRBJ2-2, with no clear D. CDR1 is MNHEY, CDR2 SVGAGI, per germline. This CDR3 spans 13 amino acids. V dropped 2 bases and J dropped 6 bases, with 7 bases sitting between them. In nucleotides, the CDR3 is TGTGCCAGCAGTTACCCCCTCGCCGGGGAGCTGTTTTTT. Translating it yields CASSYPLAGELFF.

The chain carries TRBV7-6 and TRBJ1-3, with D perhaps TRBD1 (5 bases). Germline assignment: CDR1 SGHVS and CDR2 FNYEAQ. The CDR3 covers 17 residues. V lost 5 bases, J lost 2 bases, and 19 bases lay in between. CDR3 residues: CASSPQMLRVTGNTIYF. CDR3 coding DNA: TGTGCCAGCAGCCCACAGATGCTCAGGGTTACTGGAAACACCATATATTTT.

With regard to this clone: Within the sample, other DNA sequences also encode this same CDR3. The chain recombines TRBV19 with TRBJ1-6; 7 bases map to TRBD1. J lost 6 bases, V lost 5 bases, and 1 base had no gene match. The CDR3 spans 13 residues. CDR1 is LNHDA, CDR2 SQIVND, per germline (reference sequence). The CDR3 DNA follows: TGTGCCAGTAGTGGGACAGTTAATTCACCCCTCCACTTT. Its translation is CASSGTVNSPLHF.

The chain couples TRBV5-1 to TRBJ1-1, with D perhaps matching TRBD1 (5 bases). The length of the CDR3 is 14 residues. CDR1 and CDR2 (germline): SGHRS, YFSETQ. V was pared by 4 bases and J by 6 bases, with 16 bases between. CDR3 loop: CASSGSGGSAEAFF. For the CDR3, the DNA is TGCGCCAGCAGCGGGTCCGGGGGTAGTGCTGAAGCTTTCTTT.

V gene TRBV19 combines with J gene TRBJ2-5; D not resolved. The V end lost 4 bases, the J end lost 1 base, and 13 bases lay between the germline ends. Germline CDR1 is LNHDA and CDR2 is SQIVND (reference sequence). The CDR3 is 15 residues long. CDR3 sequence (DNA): TGTGCCAGTAGTACCCCGGGTTGGCTCCAAGAGACCCAGTACTTC. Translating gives CASSTPGWLQETQYF.

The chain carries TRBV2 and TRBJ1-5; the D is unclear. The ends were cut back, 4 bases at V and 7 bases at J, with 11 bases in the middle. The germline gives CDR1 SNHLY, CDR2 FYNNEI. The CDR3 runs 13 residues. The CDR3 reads CASSGRGSQPQHF. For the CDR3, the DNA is TGTGCCAGCAGTGGGAGAGGCAGCCAGCCCCAGCATTTT.

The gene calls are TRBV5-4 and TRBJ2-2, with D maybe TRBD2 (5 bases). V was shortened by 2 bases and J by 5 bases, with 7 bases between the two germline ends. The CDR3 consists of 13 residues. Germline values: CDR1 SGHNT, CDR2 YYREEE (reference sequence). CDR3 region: CASSFGGTGELFF. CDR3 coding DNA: TGTGCCAGCAGCTTCGGCGGGACCGGGGAGCTGTTTTTT.

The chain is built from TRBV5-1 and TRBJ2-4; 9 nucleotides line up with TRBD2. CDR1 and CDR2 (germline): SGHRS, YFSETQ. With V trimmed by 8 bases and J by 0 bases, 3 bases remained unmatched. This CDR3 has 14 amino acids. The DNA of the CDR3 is TGCGCCAGGCAGCGGGGGGTAGCCAAAAACATTCAGTACTTC. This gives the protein CARQRGVAKNIQYF.